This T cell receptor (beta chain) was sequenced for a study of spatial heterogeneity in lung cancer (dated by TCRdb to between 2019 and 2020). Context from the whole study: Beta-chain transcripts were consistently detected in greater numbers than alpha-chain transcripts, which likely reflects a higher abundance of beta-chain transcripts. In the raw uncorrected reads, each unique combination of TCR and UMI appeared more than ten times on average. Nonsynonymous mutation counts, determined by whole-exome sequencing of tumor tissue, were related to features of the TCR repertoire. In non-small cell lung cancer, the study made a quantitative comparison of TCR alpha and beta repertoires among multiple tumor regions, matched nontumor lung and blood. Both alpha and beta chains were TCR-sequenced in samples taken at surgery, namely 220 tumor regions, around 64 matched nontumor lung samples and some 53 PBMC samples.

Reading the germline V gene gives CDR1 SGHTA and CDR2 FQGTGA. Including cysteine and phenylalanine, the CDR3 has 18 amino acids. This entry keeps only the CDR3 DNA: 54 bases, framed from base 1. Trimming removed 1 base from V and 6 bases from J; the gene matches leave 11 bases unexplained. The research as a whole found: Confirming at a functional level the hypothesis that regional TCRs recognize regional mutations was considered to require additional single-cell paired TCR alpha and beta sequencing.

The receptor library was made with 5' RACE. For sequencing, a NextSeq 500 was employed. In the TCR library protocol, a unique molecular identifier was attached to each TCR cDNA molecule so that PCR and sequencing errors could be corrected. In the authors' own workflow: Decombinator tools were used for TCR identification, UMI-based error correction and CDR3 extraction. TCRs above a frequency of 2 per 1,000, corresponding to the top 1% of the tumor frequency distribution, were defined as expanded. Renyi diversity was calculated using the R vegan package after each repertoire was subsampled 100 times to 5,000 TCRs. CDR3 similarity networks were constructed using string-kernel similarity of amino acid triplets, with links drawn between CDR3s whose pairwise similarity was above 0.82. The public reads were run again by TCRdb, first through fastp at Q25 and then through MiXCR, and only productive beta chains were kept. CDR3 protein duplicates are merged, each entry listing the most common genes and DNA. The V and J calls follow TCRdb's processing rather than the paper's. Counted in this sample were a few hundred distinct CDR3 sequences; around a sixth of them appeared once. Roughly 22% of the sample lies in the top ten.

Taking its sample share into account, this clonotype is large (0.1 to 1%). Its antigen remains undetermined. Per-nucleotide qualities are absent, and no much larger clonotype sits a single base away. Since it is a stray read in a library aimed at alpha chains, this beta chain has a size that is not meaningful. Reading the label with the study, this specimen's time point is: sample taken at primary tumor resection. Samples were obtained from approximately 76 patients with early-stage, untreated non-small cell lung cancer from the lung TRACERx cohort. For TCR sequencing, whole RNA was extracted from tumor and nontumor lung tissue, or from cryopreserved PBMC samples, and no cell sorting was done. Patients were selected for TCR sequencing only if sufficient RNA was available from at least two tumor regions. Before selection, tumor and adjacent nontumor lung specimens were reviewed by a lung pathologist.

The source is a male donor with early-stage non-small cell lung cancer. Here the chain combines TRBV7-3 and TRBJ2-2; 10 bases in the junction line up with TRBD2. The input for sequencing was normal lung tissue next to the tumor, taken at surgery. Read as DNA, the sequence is TGTGCCAGCAGCTTAAATCCAGCGGGAGGGCCTGGGGCCGGGGAGCTGTTTTTT. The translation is CASSLNPAGGPGAGELFF.